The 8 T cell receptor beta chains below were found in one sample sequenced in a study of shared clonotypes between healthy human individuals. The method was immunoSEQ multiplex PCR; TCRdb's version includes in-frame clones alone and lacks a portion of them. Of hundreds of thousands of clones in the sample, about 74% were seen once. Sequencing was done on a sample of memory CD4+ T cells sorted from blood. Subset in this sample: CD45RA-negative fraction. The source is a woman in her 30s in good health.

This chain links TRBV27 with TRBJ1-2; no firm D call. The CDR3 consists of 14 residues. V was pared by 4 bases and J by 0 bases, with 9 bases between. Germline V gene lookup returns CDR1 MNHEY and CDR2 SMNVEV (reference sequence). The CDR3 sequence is CASSSPPANYGYTF. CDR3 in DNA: TGTGCCAGCAGTTCCCCCCCCGCTAACTATGGCTACACCTTC.

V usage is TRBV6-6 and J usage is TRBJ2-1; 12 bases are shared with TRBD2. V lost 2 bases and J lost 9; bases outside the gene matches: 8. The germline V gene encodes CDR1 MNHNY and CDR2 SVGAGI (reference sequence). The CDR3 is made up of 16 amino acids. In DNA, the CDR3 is TGTGCCAGCAGTTACCCCCTAGCGGGAGGGCCCGGTGAGCAGTTCTTC. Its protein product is CASSYPLAGGPGEQFF.

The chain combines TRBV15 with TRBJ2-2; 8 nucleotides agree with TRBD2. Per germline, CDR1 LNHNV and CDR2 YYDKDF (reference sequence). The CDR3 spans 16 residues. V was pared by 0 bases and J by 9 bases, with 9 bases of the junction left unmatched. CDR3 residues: CATSREGFSGSRELFF. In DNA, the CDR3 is TGTGCCACCAGCAGAGAAGGGTTCAGCGGGAGTCGGGAGCTGTTTTTT.

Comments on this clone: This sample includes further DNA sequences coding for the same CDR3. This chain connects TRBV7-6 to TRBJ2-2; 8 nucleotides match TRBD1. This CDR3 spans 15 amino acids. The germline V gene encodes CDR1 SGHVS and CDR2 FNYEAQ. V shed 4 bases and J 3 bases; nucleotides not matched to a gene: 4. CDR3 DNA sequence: TGTGCCAGCAGCTCCAGACAGGGGTACACCGGGGAGCTGTTTTTT. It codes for CASSSRQGYTGELFF.

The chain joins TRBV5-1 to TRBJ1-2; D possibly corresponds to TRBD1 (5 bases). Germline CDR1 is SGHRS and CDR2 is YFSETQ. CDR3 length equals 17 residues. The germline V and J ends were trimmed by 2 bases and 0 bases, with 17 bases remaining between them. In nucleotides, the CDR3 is TGCGCCAGCAGCTTTCACCGGGACCTCCTCTCTAACTATGGCTACACCTTC. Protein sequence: CASSFHRDLLSNYGYTF.

CDR3: CTSSQVGDLAGGPSEQYF. CDR3 bases: TGCACCAGCAGCCAAGTCGGGGACCTAGCGGGAGGGCCCTCCGAGCAGTACTTC. The J gene is TRBJ2-7, the V gene TRBV1; TRBD2 is taken as the D call from the table, unchecked against the DNA. TRBV1 is shown as a pseudogene. The CDR3 runs 18 residues.

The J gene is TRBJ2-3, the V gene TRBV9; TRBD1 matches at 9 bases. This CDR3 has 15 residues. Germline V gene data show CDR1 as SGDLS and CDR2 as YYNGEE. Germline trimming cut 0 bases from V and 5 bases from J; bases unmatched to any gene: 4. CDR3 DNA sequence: TGTGCCAGCAGCGTAGCCAACAGGGGGCTAGATACGCAGTATTTT. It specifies CASSVANRGLDTQYF.

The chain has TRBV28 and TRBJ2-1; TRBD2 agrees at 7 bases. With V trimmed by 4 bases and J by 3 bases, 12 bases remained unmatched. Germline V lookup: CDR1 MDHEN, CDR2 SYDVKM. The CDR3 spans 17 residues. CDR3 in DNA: TGTGCCAGCAGTTCGCCCCTTTTAGCGGGCGGCTACAATGAGCAGTTCTTC. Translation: CASSSPLLAGGYNEQFF.